This TCR beta chain was observed in a study of blood T cell repertoires in COVID-19. Study in general: The United States, Italy and Spain supplied acute and convalescent COVID-19 samples. T cells, B-cell-depleted T cells, or PBMCs provided the cDNA or gDNA that served as material.

Under the authors' procedure: Estimates of nucleated cell counts were drawn from the amplification of reference gene primers. Produced via immunoSEQ multiplex PCR; TCRdb's table is partial and in-frame only. V, J and clone size derive from that table, while D and trimming were established from the DNA sequence. Among about 240,000 clones listed, just under 85% were seen once. Input material: peripheral blood. This sequence originates from a woman older than 75 with acute or convalescent COVID-19.

In nucleotides, the CDR3 is TGTGCCAGCAGCAACGACAGGGACCCTGGAAACACCATATATTTT. Amino acid sequence: CASSNDRDPGNTIYF. The chain is built from TRBV3-1 (or the pseudogene TRBV3-2) and TRBJ1-3, with TRBD1 identical over 7 bases. Germline V gene sequence: CDR1 LGHDT, CDR2 YNNKEL (reference sequence). The CDR3 covers 15 residues. The J segment lost 2 bases and the V segment lost 5 bases, leaving 6 bases of the junction unmatched.